Below, 11 T cell receptor beta chains from the same sample are listed, as sequenced in a study of OX40 agonist ivuxolimab in advanced cancers. Method: immunoSEQ multiplex PCR; TCRdb's copy keeps in-frame clones and lacks some. The sample carries about 64,000 clones, almost 85% recorded once. The sample consisted of CD4+ or CD8+ T cells sorted from blood, taken in a trial of the OX40 agonist ivuxolimab. The receptors originated from an adult with an advanced solid tumor such as melanoma, head and neck, liver or kidney cancer.

V gene TRBV30 combines with J gene TRBJ2-7; 8 nucleotides align to TRBD1. Germline-derived CDR1 and CDR2 are GTSNPN and SVGIG (reference sequence). The CDR3 has 14 residues. V lost 5 bases and J lost 6; bases outside the gene matches: 12. The CDR3 protein is CAWAYRGSVREQYF. Written as DNA, the CDR3 is TGTGCCTGGGCTTACAGGGGGTCTGTCCGCGAGCAGTACTTC. Combining the CDR3 with reference TRBV30 and TRBJ2-7 gives the whole variable domain SQTIHQWPATLVQPVGSPLSLECTVEGTSNPNLYWYRQAAGRGLQLLFYSVGIGQISSEVPQNLSASRPQDRQFILSSKKLLLSDSGFYLCAWAYRGSVREQYFGPGTRLTVT.

The chain combines TRBV7-9 with TRBJ2-5, with 8 bases lining up with TRBD1. The end of the DNA aligns better with TRBJ2-7, so the J call may be wrong. CDR1 and CDR2 from the germline V gene are SEHNR and FQNEAQ (reference sequence). The CDR3 is 12 amino acids. CDR3 coding DNA: TGTGCCAGCAGCCAGACAGGGGACGAGCAGTACTTC. This sequence encodes CASSQTGDEQYF.

The genes are TRBV30 and TRBJ2-4, with 9 bases that match TRBD1. This CDR3 comprises 14 residues. Germline trimming cut 5 bases from V and 2 bases from J; bases unmatched to any gene: 4. Germline V gene lookup returns CDR1 GTSNPN and CDR2 SVGIG (reference sequence). The CDR3 protein is CAWETGGTKNIQYF. CDR3 in DNA: TGTGCCTGGGAGACAGGGGGGACCAAAAACATTCAGTACTTC.

This chain connects TRBV10-3 to TRBJ2-2; TRBD1 aligns across 11 bases. With V trimmed by 7 bases and J by 0 bases, 7 bases remained unmatched. CDR3 length equals 17 residues. Germline CDR1 and CDR2: ENHRY and SYGVKD. This chain's CDR3 is CAIKTGTGGSNTGELFF. DNA of the CDR3: TGTGCCATCAAGACCGGGACAGGGGGTTCGAACACCGGGGAGCTGTTTTTT.

As DNA, the CDR3 is TGTGCCAGCAGCCCGAGCGGGACATCGCTCTATGGCTACACCTTC. As protein: CASSPSGTSLYGYTF. The chain carries TRBV9 and TRBJ1-2; D might be TRBD1 (6 bases). The CDR3 length is 15 residues. V lost 4 bases to trimming and J lost 4 bases, with 17 bases between them. Germline V gene lookup returns CDR1 SGDLS and CDR2 YYNGEE.

The chain combines TRBV28 with TRBJ2-2; D is ambiguous. The CDR3 is made up of 15 amino acids. Trimming left V 6 bases short and J 0 bases short, with 11 bases between. Germline loops: CDR1 MDHEN, CDR2 SYDVKM. The CDR3 coding sequence is TGTGCCAGCAGCCCTGGGCACGCGAACACCGGGGAGCTGTTTTTT. This encodes CASSPGHANTGELFF.

The chain recombines TRBV7-2 with TRBJ2-7, with D perhaps matching TRBD1 (5 bases). V was shortened by 4 bases and J by 2 bases, with 12 bases between the two germline ends. Germline CDR1 SGHTA, CDR2 FQGNSA. The CDR3 has 14 residues. The CDR3 nucleotides read TGTGCCAGCAGCTCAATCGGCAGGGCCTACGAGCAGTACTTC. Encoded protein: CASSSIGRAYEQYF.

This rearrangement joins TRBV27 to TRBJ1-6; no definite D call. This CDR3 is 16 amino acids long. Germline V CDR1 and CDR2: MNHEY, SMNVEV (reference sequence). V was clipped by 2 bases and J by 0 bases, with 8 bases between them. This CDR3 is CASSLVGGSYNSPLHF. The CDR3 bases are TGTGCCAGCAGTTTAGTAGGTGGCTCCTATAATTCACCCCTCCACTTT.

Comment on this clone: The junction departs from the called germline gene at one end, perhaps through a read error. The chain carries TRBV7-7 and TRBJ2-5, with D perhaps matching TRBD2 (6 bases). The CDR3 is made up of 13 amino acids. Looked up from germline, CDR1 is SSHAT and CDR2 is FNYEAQ (reference sequence). In DNA form, the CDR3 reads TGTGCTAGCAGCCCTGGGGGGCAAGAGACCCAGTACTTC. It translates to CASSPGGQETQYF.

Worth noting for this clone: Other DNA sequences in this sample translate to the same CDR3. V gene TRBV30 combines with J gene TRBJ2-7; the match to TRBD1 covers 8 bases. This CDR3 comprises 14 residues. With V trimmed by 5 bases and J by 4 bases, 10 bases remained unmatched. Germline V gene sequence: CDR1 GTSNPN, CDR2 SVGIG (reference sequence). The CDR3 protein is CAWLLTGGSYEQYF. The CDR3, as DNA: TGTGCCTGGCTGTTAACAGGGGGATCGTACGAGCAGTACTTC.

The J gene is TRBJ2-1, the V gene TRBV7-2, with a weak D call TRBD1 (6 bases). The CDR3 has 14 residues. Trimming removed 1 base from V and 7 bases from J, with 11 bases in between. Germline CDR1 reads SGHTA; CDR2 reads FQGNSA. CDR3 sequence reads: CASSLDRVTNEQFF. As DNA, the CDR3 is TGTGCCAGCAGCTTAGACAGGGTAACAAATGAGCAGTTCTTC.